These 20 T cell receptor beta chains originate from one sample sequenced in a study of PD-L1 blockade in urothelial cancer. The data were produced by immunoSEQ multiplex PCR, yet TCRdb's version contains in-frame clones alone and is incomplete. The top ten clones hold under 15% of a sample with tens of thousands of clones, roughly 85% of them seen once. Stated time point: pretreatment peripheral blood. The sample here was PBMCs, taken around atezolizumab (anti-PD-L1) treatment. Source of these receptors: a woman between 55 and 75 years old with urothelial cancer.

This chain connects TRBV19 to TRBJ2-1; possibly TRBD2 for D (6 bases). The CDR3 consists of 16 residues. V was trimmed by 3 bases and J by 8 bases, leaving 20 bases between them. In germline, CDR1 is LNHDA, CDR2 SQIVND (reference sequence). CDR3 nucleotide sequence: TGTGCCAGTAGTATTGGGACTCTCTCCCGGATTGATGAGCAGTTCTTC. Translation: CASSIGTLSRIDEQFF.

V and J are TRBV7-9 and TRBJ1-1, with D unclear. This CDR3 is built from 15 residues. The V end was cut by 5 bases, the J end by 1 base, with 14 bases between. CDR1 and CDR2 from the germline V gene are SEHNR and FQNEAQ (reference sequence). The chain's CDR3 is CASSPREVENTEAFF. CDR3 DNA: TGTGCCAGCAGCCCCCGAGAGGTAGAGAACACTGAAGCTTTCTTT.

This chain links TRBV19 with TRBJ1-1, with D perhaps matching TRBD1 (6 bases). The germline CDR1 and CDR2 sequences are LNHDA and SQIVND (reference sequence). Trimming cost V 5 bases and J 5 bases, with 12 bases left between them. The CDR3 consists of 13 residues. CDR3 in amino acids: CASSFLQGTEAFF. The CDR3 coding sequence is TGTGCCAGTAGTTTCTTACAGGGTACTGAAGCTTTCTTT.

The chain has TRBV19 and TRBJ2-2; 7 nucleotides line up with TRBD2. Germline V lookup: CDR1 LNHDA, CDR2 SQIVND (reference sequence). The CDR3 has 15 residues. V dropped 9 bases and J dropped 3; count of bases not matched to a gene: 10. This chain's CDR3 is CASTPTSTYTGELFF. The CDR3 DNA is TGTGCCAGCACTCCGACTAGCACCTACACCGGGGAGCTGTTTTTT.

The gene calls are TRBV2 and TRBJ2-7; the match to TRBD2 covers 10 bases. The germline CDR1 and CDR2 sequences are SNHLY and FYNNEI. The CDR3 has 15 amino acids. V was clipped by 2 bases and J by 1 base; unmatched bases: 2. This chain's CDR3 is CASSERLAGSYEQYF. Here the CDR3 DNA reads TGTGCCAGCAGTGAACGACTAGCGGGTTCCTACGAGCAGTACTTC.

This chain uses TRBV19 with TRBJ1-5; perhaps TRBD1 as D (6 bases). Germline V CDR1 and CDR2: LNHDA, SQIVND (reference sequence). Trimming took off 5 bases at V and 9 bases at J, with 23 bases between the two ends. The CDR3 loop spans 16 amino acids. The CDR3 is CASSVRPGHSTPPQHF. The CDR3 nucleotides are TGTGCCAGTAGTGTTAGACCGGGACACTCGACGCCGCCCCAGCATTTT.

The J gene is TRBJ1-4, the V gene TRBV4-3, with D perhaps matching TRBD1 (5 bases). V dropped 7 bases and J dropped 7 bases, with 16 bases sitting between them. This CDR3 has 14 amino acids. Germline CDR1 and CDR2: LGHNA and YSLEER. The CDR3 spells CASNHGRGGEKLFF. DNA for the CDR3: TGCGCCAGCAACCACGGCCGCGGGGGTGAAAAACTGTTTTTT.

This clone is a singleton in its sample. V and J are TRBV11-3 and TRBJ2-3, with 10 bases identical to TRBD2. J lost 1 base, V lost 1 base, and 2 bases had no gene match. The CDR3 runs to 16 residues. In germline, CDR1 is SGHNT, CDR2 YENEEA. The CDR3 DNA is TGTGCCAGCAGCTTAGGTGGGACTAGCGGCACAGATACGCAGTATTTT. This gives the protein CASSLGGTSGTDTQYF.

This clone has just one count. The chain couples TRBV28 to TRBJ2-5; 8 bases agree with TRBD1. V lost 4 bases to trimming and J lost 3 bases; unmatched junction nucleotides: 10. Germline V CDR1 and CDR2: MDHEN, SYDVKM. The CDR3 contains 16 residues. CDR3 bases: TGTGCCAGCAGTTCAACCTTTGGACAGGGCAAAGAGACCCAGTACTTC. As protein: CASSSTFGQGKETQYF. Full variable domain (missing parts from reference TRBV28 and TRBJ2-5): DVKVTQSSRYLVKRTGEKVFLECVQDMDHENMFWYRQDPGLGLRLIYFSYDVKMKEKGDIPEGYSVSREKKERFSLILESASTNQTSMYLCASSSTFGQGKETQYFGPGTRLLVL.

The chain employs TRBV7-6 and TRBJ2-2; D uncertain. Deletions cut 5 bases from V and 1 base from J, with 11 bases between. Germline lookup yields CDR1 SGHVS and CDR2 FNYEAQ. This CDR3 region has 15 residues. In nucleotides, the CDR3 is TGTGCCAGCAGCAACCCGTTGAGGAACACCGGGGAGCTGTTTTTT. Amino acids: CASSNPLRNTGELFF.

The chain is built from TRBV28 and TRBJ2-1; D is possibly TRBD1 (6 bases). The CDR3 contains 18 residues. V was clipped by 1 base and J by 3 bases, with 19 bases between them. The V gene's germline CDR1 is MDHEN and CDR2 SYDVKM. CDR3 region: CASSLSKRQGSFYNEQFF. The CDR3 DNA follows: TGTGCCAGCAGTTTATCCAAGAGGCAGGGGAGTTTCTACAATGAGCAGTTCTTC.

The V and J genes are TRBV7-2 and TRBJ1-2; TRBD1 aligns across 8 bases. CDR3 size: 15 residues. Trimming at V came to 0 bases and at J to 8 bases, leaving 8 bases not matched to a gene. CDR1 is SGHTA and CDR2 is FQGNSA in the germline V gene. The CDR3 here is CASSLAMTGAEGYTF. The CDR3 DNA is TGTGCCAGCAGCTTAGCCATGACAGGGGCGGAGGGCTACACCTTC. The whole variable domain, remainder taken from reference TRBV7-2 and TRBJ1-2, is GAGVSQSPSNKVTEKGKDVELRCDPISGHTALYWYRQSLGQGLEFLIYFQGNSAPDKSGLPSDRFSAERTGGSVSTLTIQRTQQEDSAVYLCASSLAMTGAEGYTFGSGTRLTVV.

This chain uses TRBV7-2 with TRBJ1-2, with a possible D match to TRBD1 (5 bases). CDR1 SGHTA and CDR2 FQGNSA come from the germline V gene. Trimming removed 0 bases at V and 2 bases at J, with 10 bases between. The CDR3 spans 15 residues. The CDR3 is CASSLAAGPNYGYTF. CDR3 sequence (DNA): TGTGCCAGCAGCTTAGCGGCAGGGCCCAACTATGGCTACACCTTC. The variable domain in full, completed from reference TRBV7-2 and TRBJ1-2, reads GAGVSQSPSNKVTEKGKDVELRCDPISGHTALYWYRQSLGQGLEFLIYFQGNSAPDKSGLPSDRFSAERTGGSVSTLTIQRTQQEDSAVYLCASSLAAGPNYGYTFGSGTRLTVV.

DNA of the CDR3: TGTGCCAGCTCGGACAGTTTGTTCTACGAGCAGTACTTC. The encoded protein is CASSDSLFYEQYF. The chain recombines TRBV28 with TRBJ2-7; possibly TRBD1 for D (6 bases). With 8 bases removed from V and 3 bases from J, the gap between germline ends came to 14 bases. This CDR3 region has 13 residues. The germline V gene encodes CDR1 MDHEN and CDR2 SYDVKM.

The rearrangement joins TRBV5-1 to TRBJ2-4, with 10 bases aligning to TRBD1. V dropped 4 bases and J dropped 7; count of bases not matched to a gene: 11. CDR1 SGHRS and CDR2 YFSETQ come from the germline V gene. This CDR3 has 16 residues. CDR3 loop: CASSLGQGGSVNIQYF. The CDR3 region has the DNA TGCGCCAGCAGCCTTGGACAGGGGGGTTCGGTGAACATTCAGTACTTC.

V and J are TRBV7-2 and TRBJ2-3; 13 nucleotides line up with TRBD2. J gave up 8 bases and V 5 bases, and 7 bases lay outside the gene matches. The length of the CDR3 is 15 residues. The germline V gene has CDR1 SGHTA and CDR2 FQGNSA. DNA for the CDR3: TGTGCCAGCAGCCAACTAGCGGGAGGGCCTGGTACGCAGTATTTT. Translated, it gives CASSQLAGGPGTQYF.

The CDR3 bases are TGTGCCAGCAGCCTTGCTCTGGAGGGACCAAACTACGAGCAGTACTTC. As protein: CASSLALEGPNYEQYF. J is TRBJ2-7 and V is TRBV13, with D tentatively TRBD2 (6 bases). V lost 5 bases to trimming and J lost 3 bases, with 20 bases between them. Germline CDR1 is PRHDT and CDR2 is FYEKMQ (reference sequence). The CDR3 extends over 16 amino acids. The variable domain in full, completed from reference TRBV13 and TRBJ2-7, reads AAGVIQSPRHLIKEKRETATLKCYPIPRHDTVYWYQQGPGQDPQFLISFYEKMQSDKGSIPDRFSAQQFSDYHSELNMSSLELGDSALYFCASSLALEGPNYEQYFGPGTRLTVT.

This clone showed up just a few times. The chain carries TRBV7-9 and TRBJ2-7; 10 positions match TRBD2. The J segment lost 6 bases and the V segment lost 5 bases, leaving 10 bases of the junction unmatched. The CDR3 runs to 15 residues. In germline, CDR1 is SEHNR, CDR2 FQNEAQ (reference sequence). This CDR3 is CASSHISGGEREQYF. The CDR3 region has the DNA TGTGCCAGCAGCCACATCAGCGGGGGGGAGCGCGAGCAGTACTTC.

The table lists this clone with a count of one. This chain uses TRBV5-1 with TRBJ2-5; D unclear. This CDR3 has 14 amino acids. Germline V gene data show CDR1 as SGHRS and CDR2 as YFSETQ. V lost 2 bases and J lost 2, with 10 bases in between. The CDR3 nucleotides read TGCGCCAGCAGCTTAATCAGGAATCAAGAGACCCAGTACTTC. It yields the protein CASSLIRNQETQYF.

The rearrangement links TRBV27 to TRBJ2-7; TRBD2 matches at 7 bases. This CDR3 has 13 amino acids. Germline V CDR1 and CDR2: MNHEY, SMNVEV (reference sequence). The trim removed 6 bases at V and 5 bases at J, leaving 7 bases unmatched. Here the CDR3 DNA reads TGTGCCAGCAGGACTGGACTAGTCGACGAGCAGTACTTC. It encodes CASRTGLVDEQYF.